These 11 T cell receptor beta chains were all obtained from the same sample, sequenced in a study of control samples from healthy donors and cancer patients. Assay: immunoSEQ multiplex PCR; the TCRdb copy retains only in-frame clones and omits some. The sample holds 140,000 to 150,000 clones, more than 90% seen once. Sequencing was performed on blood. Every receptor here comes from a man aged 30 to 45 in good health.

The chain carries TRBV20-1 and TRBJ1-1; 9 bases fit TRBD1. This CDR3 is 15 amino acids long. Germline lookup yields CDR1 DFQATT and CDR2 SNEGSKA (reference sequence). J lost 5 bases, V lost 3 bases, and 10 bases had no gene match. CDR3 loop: CSASRLQGAWTEAFF. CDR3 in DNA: TGCAGTGCTAGTAGATTACAGGGGGCCTGGACTGAAGCTTTCTTT.

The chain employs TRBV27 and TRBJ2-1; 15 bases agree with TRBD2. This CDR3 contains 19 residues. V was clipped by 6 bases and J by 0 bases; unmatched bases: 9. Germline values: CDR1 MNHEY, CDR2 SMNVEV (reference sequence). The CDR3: CASSAPGLAGGFSYNEQFF. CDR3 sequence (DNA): TGTGCCAGCAGCGCACCGGGACTAGCGGGGGGTTTCTCCTACAATGAGCAGTTCTTC.

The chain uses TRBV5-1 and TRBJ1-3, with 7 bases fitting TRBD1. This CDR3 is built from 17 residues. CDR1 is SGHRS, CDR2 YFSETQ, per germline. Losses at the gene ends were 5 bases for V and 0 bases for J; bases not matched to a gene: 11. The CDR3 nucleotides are TGCGCCAGCAGAACCGGGACAGCCGGCTACTCTGGAAACACCATATATTTT. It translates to CASRTGTAGYSGNTIYF.

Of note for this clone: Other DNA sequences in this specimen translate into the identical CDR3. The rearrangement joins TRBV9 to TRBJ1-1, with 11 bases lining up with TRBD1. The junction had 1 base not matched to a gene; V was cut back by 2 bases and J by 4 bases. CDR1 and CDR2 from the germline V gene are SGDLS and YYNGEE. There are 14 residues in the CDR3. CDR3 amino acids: CASSVGTGGTEAFF. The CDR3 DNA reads TGTGCCAGCAGCGTGGGGACAGGGGGCACTGAAGCTTTCTTT.

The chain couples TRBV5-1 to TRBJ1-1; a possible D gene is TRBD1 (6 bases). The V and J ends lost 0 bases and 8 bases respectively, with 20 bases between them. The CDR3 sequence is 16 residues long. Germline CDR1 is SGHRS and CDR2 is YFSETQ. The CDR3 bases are TGCGCCAGCAGCTTGGGTTTTCGGACCCGGGGGGCCGAAGCTTTCTTT. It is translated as CASSLGFRTRGAEAFF.

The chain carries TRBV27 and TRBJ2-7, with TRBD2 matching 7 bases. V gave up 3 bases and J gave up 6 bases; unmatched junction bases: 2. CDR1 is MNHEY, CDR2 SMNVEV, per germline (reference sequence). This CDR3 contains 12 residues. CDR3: CASSFGGFEQYF. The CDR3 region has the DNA TGTGCCAGCAGTTTCGGGGGGTTCGAGCAGTACTTC.

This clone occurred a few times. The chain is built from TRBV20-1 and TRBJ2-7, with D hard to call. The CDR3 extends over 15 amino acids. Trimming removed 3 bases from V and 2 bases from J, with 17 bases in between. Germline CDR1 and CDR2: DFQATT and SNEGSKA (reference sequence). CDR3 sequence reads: CSASDANEVTYEQYF. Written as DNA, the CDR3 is TGCAGTGCTAGTGATGCCAACGAGGTTACCTACGAGCAGTACTTC.

The CDR3 coding sequence is TGTGCCAGCAGTTACGGGGGGATTACGCAGTATTTT. Protein sequence: CASSYGGITQYF. The genes are TRBV6-5 and TRBJ2-3; D may be TRBD2 (6 bases). The V end lost 2 bases, the J end lost 8 bases, and 8 bases lay between the germline ends. CDR1 is MNHEY, CDR2 SVGAGI, per germline. The CDR3 is made up of 12 amino acids.

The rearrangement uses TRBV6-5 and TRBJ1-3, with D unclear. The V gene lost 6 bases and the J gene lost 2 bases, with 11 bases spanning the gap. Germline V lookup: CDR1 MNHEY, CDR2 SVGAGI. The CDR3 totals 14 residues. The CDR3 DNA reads TGTGCCAGCAGCAAGGGTTGGGCTGGAAACACCATATATTTT. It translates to CASSKGWAGNTIYF.

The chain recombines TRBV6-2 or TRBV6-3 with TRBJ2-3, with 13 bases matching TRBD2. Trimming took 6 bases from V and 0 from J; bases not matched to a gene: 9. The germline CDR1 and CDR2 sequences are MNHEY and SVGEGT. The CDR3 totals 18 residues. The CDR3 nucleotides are TGTGCCAGCAGCAGAGGACTAGCGGGGGTCACTAGCACAGATACGCAGTATTTT. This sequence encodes CASSRGLAGVTSTDTQYF.

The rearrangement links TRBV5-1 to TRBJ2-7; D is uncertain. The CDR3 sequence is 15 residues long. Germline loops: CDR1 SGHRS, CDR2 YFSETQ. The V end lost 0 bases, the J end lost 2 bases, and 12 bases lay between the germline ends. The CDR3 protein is CASSLAGNPAYEQYF. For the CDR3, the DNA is TGCGCCAGCAGCTTGGCCGGTAACCCCGCCTACGAGCAGTACTTC.